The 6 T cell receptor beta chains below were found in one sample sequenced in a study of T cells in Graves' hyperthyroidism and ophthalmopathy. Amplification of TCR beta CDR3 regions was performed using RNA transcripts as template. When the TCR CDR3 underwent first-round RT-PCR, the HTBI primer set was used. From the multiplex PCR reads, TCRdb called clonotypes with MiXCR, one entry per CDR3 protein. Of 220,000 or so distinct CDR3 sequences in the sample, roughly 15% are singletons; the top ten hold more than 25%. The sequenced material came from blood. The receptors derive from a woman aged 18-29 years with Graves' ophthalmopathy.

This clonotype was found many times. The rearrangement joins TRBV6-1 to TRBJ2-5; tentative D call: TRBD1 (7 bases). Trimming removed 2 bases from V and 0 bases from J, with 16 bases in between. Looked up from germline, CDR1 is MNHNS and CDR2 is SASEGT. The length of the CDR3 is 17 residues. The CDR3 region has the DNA TGTGCCAGCAGTGAACGGCGTCGGGGGACAGACCAAGAGACCCAGTACTTC. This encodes CASSERRRGTDQETQYF.

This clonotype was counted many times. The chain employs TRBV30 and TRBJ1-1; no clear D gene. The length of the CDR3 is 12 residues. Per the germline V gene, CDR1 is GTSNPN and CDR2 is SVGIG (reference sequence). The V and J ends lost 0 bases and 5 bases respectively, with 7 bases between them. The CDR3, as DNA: TGTGCCTGGAGTGTGTGGGGAACTGAAGCTTTCTTT. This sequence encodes CAWSVWGTEAFF.

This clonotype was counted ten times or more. DNA of the CDR3: TGTGCCAGCAGCTTAGACCCGACTAGGCCTAGGGATACGCAGTATTTT. Translated, it gives CASSLDPTRPRDTQYF. The chain combines TRBV7-9 with TRBJ2-3, with D perhaps matching TRBD2 (6 bases). Trimming removed 1 base from V and 6 bases from J, with 17 bases in between. The CDR3 has 16 residues. From germline, CDR1 is SEHNR and CDR2 FQNEAQ (reference sequence).

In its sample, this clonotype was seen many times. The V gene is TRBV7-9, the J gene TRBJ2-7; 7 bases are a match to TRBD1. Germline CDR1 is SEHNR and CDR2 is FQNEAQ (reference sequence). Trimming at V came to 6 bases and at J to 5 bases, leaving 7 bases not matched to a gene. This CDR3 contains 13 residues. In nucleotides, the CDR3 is TGTGCCAGCAGACGCGACAGGGCTAACGAGCAGTACTTC. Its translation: CASRRDRANEQYF.

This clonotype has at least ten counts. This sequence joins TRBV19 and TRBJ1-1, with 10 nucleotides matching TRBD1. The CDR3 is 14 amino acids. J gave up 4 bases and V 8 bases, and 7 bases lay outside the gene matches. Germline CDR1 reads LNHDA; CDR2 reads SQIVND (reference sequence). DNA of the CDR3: TGTGCCAGTGGGAGACAGGGGGCGTCCACTGAAGCTTTCTTT. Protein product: CASGRQGASTEAFF.

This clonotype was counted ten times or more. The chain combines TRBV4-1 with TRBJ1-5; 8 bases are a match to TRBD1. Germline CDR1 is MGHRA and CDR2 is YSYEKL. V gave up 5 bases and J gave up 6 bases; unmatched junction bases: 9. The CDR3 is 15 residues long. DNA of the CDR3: TGCGCCAGCAGCGGAAACAGGGGGGTCGGTCAGCCCCAGCATTTT. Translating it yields CASSGNRGVGQPQHF.